The rows below give T cell receptor beta chains drawn from one sample of a study of blood T cell repertoires in COVID-19. The table came from immunoSEQ multiplex PCR; TCRdb's copy has only in-frame clones and leaves some out. The table includes under 450,000 clones, 75% to 90% detected once. Sequencing was carried out using peripheral blood. The receptor source for this set is a woman aged 60-70 years with COVID-19, enrolled during active disease. CDR3s leave out the opening cysteine and the closing phenylalanine or tryptophan.

v_gene,j_gene,CDR3aa
TRBV5-1,TRBJ2-7,ASSLLIRVGEQY
TRBV30,TRBJ2-7,ACSQGYEQY
TRBV29-1,TRBJ1-2,SALQPGQPF
TRBV30,TRBJ1-1,AWSLGYEGAF
TRBV29-1,TRBJ2-3,SVEGVAGEVPDTQY
TRBV27,TRBJ2-1,ASVFRGGNEQF
TRBV12-3/TRBV12-4,TRBJ1-5,ASSFGQQPQH
TRBV6-5,TRBJ2-7,ASRPGTSGGYEQY
TRBV4-3,TRBJ2-3,ASSRKLVGQGNTDTQY
TRBV2,TRBJ1-1,ASSDSSGSVTEAF
TRBV4-1,TRBJ1-1,ASSQDWTENMNTEAF
TRBV12-3/TRBV12-4,TRBJ1-1,ASSYRGNTEAF
TRBV6-2/TRBV6-3,TRBJ1-1,ASSYSRGTEAF
TRBV9,TRBJ2-1,ASSGQPFSYNEQF
TRBV30,TRBJ2-7,AWSNRVSYEQY
TRBV4-3,TRBJ2-5,ARSQDWRGGAGETQY
TRBV25-1,TRBJ2-3,ASSEYSDSPSGSDTQY
TRBV4-1,TRBJ2-7,ASSLRQGSSYEQY
TRBV30,TRBJ1-3,AWWPGYASGNTIY
TRBV10-1,TRBJ2-1,ASSEDSYNEQF
TRBV7-8,TRBJ1-1,ASSLDPPGNTEAF
TRBV18,TRBJ2-7,ASSHTFIPGGRSYEQY
TRBV27,TRBJ1-1,ASSFTGVNTEAF
TRBV7-6,TRBJ1-2,ASSPLSITGSDSLYGYT
TRBV5-1,TRBJ1-4,ASSLATGRGEKLF
TRBV6-2/TRBV6-3,TRBJ1-2,ASSSTGGYT
TRBV7-6,TRBJ2-5,ASHPGGY
TRBV3-1/TRBV3-2,TRBJ1-5,ASSQDANRAQPQH
TRBV5-1,TRBJ2-2,ASSFAGQGAGELF
TRBV12-3/TRBV12-4,TRBJ1-1,ASSFQGSTEAF
TRBV9,TRBJ2-1,ASSVGSEQF
TRBV11-3,TRBJ1-4,ASSSGGSNEKLF
TRBV7-6,TRBJ2-3,ASSLPEGGSGAGTDTQY
TRBV3-1/TRBV3-2,TRBJ1-6,ASSQDWADNSPLH
TRBV15,TRBJ1-1,ATSRDTGENTEAF
TRBV6-1,TRBJ1-2,ASSDRGRFGYT
TRBV5-6,TRBJ1-6,ASSLSEGVHAPLH
TRBV19,TRBJ2-7,ASSPTSGGAYEQY
TRBV28,TRBJ2-2,ASSLFAGANTGELF
TRBV24-1,TRBJ2-3,ATSDPNSARESSTDTQY
TRBV27,TRBJ1-6,ASSPQSPGHYNSPLH
TRBV5-1,TRBJ2-5,ASSLAVGPVGQGGETQY
TRBV29-1,TRBJ2-4,SVLDREINIQY
TRBV14,TRBJ1-2,ASSQEGSRNYGYT
TRBV7-2,TRBJ2-1,ASSLGGPVEQF
TRBV29-1,TRBJ1-2,SVEDLVYGGYGYT
TRBV9,TRBJ1-2,ASSVGGIGYT
TRBV2,TRBJ2-4,ASSEAAVLPGIQY
TRBV5-1,TRBJ2-5,ASSMGSIPGQETQY
TRBV7-2,TRBJ2-1,ASSLGGLAGYNEQF
TRBV4-3,TRBJ2-5,ASSQDSSWQETQY